The clone carrying this T cell receptor beta chain has only one observation. The sample originates from a study of graft-versus-host responses after intestinal transplantation. Clones were read by immunoSEQ multiplex PCR, and TCRdb kept only the in-frame ones, dropping some. The data show under 55,000 clones, roughly 91% seen once. The germline gives CDR1 SNHLY, CDR2 FYNNEI. The CDR3 contains 13 residues. Trimming removed 5 bases from V and 0 bases from J, with 5 bases in between. The material sequenced was PBMCs, taken 524 days after transplant. This chain connects TRBV2 to TRBJ2-4; no clear D. The clonotype comes from a human patient who received an intestinal transplant, so some T cells may come from the graft donor. CDR3 region: CASSFIAKNIQYF. The CDR3 DNA sequence: TGTGCCAGCAGTTTTATAGCCAAAAACATTCAGTACTTC.